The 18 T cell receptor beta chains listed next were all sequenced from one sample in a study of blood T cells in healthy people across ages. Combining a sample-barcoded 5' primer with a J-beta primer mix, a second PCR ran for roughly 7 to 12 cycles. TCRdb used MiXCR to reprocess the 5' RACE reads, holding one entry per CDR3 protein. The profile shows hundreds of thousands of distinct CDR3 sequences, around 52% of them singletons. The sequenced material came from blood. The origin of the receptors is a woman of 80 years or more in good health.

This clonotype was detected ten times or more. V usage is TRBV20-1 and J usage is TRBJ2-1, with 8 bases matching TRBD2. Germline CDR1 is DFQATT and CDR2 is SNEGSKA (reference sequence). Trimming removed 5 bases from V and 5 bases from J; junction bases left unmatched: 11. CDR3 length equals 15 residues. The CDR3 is CSAPGLGIRHNEQFF. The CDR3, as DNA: TGCAGTGCTCCGGGACTAGGAATCCGGCACAATGAGCAGTTCTTC.

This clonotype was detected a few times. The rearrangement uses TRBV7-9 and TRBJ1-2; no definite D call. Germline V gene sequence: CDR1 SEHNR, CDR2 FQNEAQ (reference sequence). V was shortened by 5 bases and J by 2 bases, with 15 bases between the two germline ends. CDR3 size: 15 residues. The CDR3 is CASSQPEKGNYGYTF. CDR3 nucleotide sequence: TGTGCCAGCAGCCAGCCTGAAAAAGGAAACTATGGCTACACCTTC.

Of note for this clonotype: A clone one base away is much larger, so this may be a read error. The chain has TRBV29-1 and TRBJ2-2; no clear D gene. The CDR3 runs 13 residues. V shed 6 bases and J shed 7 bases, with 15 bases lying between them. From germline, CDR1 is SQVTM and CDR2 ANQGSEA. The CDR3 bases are TGCAGCGTCATATATCAGTTGCGCGGGGAGCTGTTTTTT. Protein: CSVIYQLRGELFF.

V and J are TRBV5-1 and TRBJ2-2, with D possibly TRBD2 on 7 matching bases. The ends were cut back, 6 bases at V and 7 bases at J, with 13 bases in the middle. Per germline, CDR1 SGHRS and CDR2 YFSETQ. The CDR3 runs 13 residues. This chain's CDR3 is CASIGGPDGELFF. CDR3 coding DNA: TGCGCCAGCATCGGGGGGCCGGACGGGGAGCTGTTTTTT. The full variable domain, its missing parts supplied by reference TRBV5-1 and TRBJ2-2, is KAGVTQTPRYLIKTRGQQVTLSCSPISGHRSVSWYQQTPGQGLQFLFEYFSETQRNKGNFPGRFSGRQFSNSRSEMNVSTLELGDSALYLCASIGGPDGELFFGEGSRLTVL.

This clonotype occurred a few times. The CDR3 sequence: CASSQDRDNGYTF. CDR3 nucleotides: TGCGCCAGCAGCCAAGATAGGGACAATGGCTACACCTTC. The chain recombines TRBV4-3 with TRBJ1-2; possibly TRBD1 for D (6 bases). V lost 0 bases and J 6 bases, leaving 8 bases between the germline ends. The CDR3 totals 13 residues. Germline lookup yields CDR1 LGHNA and CDR2 YSLEER.

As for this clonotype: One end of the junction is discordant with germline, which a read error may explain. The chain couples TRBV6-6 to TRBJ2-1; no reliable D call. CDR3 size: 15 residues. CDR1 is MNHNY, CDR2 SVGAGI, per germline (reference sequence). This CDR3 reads CASSPKASSYKEQFF. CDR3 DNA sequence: TGTGCCAGCAGCCCAAAGGCGAGCTCCTACAAGGAGCAGTTCTTT.

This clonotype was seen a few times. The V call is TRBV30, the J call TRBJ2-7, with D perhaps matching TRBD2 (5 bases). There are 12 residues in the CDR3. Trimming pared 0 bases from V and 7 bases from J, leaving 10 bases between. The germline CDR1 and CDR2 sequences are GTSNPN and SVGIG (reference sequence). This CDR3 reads CAWSVRGREQYF. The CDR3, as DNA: TGTGCCTGGAGTGTCCGGGGTAGGGAGCAGTACTTC. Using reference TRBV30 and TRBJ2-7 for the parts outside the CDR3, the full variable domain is SQTIHQWPATLVQPVGSPLSLECTVEGTSNPNLYWYRQAAGRGLQLLFYSVGIGQISSEVPQNLSASRPQDRQFILSSKKLLLSDSGFYLCAWSVRGREQYFGPGTRLTVT.

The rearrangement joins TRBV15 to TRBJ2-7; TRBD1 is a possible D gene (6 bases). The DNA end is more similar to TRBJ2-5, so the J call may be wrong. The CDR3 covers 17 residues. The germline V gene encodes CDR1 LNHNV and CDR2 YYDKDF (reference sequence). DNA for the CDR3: TGTGCCACCAGCAGAGATAGCGACGTAAAGGGGGAAGAGACCCAGTACTTC. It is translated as CATSRDSDVKGEETQYF.

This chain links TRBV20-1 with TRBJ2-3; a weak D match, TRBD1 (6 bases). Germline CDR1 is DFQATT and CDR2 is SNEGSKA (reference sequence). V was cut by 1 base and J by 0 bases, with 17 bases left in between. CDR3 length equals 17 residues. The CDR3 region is CSARALTGPLSTDTQYF. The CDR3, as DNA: TGCAGTGCTAGAGCCCTAACAGGGCCTCTTAGCACAGATACGCAGTATTTT.

This chain's CDR3 is CSVTRDIVDTQYF. The CDR3, as DNA: TGCAGCGTTACCAGGGATATTGTAGATACGCAGTATTTT. The chain couples TRBV29-1 to TRBJ2-3; D possibly corresponds to TRBD1 (5 bases). The CDR3 has 13 amino acids. In germline, CDR1 is SQVTM, CDR2 ANQGSEA. The V end lost 5 bases, the J end lost 5 bases, and 14 bases lay between the germline ends.

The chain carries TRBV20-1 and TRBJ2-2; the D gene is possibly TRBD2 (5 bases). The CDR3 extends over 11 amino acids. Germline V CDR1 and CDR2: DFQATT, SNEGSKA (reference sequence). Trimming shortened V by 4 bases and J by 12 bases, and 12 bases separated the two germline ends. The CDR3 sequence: CSAIRRQKLFF. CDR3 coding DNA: TGCAGTGCTATCAGGAGGCAGAAGCTGTTTTTT.

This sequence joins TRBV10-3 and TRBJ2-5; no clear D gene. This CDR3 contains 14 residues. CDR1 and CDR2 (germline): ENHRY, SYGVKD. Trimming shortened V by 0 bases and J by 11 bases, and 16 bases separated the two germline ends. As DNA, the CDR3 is TGTGCCATCAGTGAGTCGCCCCAGAGCAATGAGCAGTACTTC. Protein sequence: CAISESPQSNEQYF.

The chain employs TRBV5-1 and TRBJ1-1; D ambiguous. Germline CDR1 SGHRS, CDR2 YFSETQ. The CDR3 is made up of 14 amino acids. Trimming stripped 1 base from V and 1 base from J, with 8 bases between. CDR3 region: CASSLQASNTEAFF. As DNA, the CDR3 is TGCGCCAGCAGCTTGCAGGCGTCGAACACTGAAGCTTTCTTT. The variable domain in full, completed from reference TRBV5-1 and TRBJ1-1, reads KAGVTQTPRYLIKTRGQQVTLSCSPISGHRSVSWYQQTPGQGLQFLFEYFSETQRNKGNFPGRFSGRQFSNSRSEMNVSTLELGDSALYLCASSLQASNTEAFFGQGTRLTVV.

The CDR3 DNA sequence: TGTGCCAGCAGCTTATTTGGGGGGACACCACCCCGGGAGCAGTTCTTC. It is translated as CASSLFGGTPPREQFF. The chain couples TRBV7-3 to TRBJ2-1; D is perhaps TRBD1 or TRBD2 (6 bases each). With 2 bases removed from V and 10 bases from J, the gap between germline ends came to 21 bases. The CDR3 has 16 residues. From germline, CDR1 is SGHTA and CDR2 FQGTGA.

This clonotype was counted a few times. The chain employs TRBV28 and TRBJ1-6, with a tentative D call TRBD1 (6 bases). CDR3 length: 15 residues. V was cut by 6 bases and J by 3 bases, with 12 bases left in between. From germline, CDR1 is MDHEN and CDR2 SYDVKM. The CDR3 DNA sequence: TGTGCCAGCAGAAACGGACAGCTCTATAATTCACCCCTCCACTTT. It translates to CASRNGQLYNSPLHF.

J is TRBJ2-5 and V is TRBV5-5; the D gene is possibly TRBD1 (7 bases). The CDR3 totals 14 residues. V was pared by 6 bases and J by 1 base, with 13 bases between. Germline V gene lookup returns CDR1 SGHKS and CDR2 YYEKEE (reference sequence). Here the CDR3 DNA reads TGTGCCAGCACCCCGGGGGACAGCCAAGAGACCCAGTACTTC. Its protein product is CASTPGDSQETQYF.

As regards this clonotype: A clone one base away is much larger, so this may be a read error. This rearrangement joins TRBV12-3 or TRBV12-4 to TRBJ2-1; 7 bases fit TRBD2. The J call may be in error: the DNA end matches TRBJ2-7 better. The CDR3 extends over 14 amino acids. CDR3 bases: TGTGCCAGCAACTTAGCGGGTTCCTACAATGAGCAGTACTTC. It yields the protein CASNLAGSYNEQYF.

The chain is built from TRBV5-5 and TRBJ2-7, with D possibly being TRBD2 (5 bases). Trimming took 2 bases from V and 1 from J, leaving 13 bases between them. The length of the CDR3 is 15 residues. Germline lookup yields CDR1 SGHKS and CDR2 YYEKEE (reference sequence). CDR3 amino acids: CASSFGLGGSYEQYF. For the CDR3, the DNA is TGTGCCAGCAGCTTTGGTCTTGGCGGGTCCTACGAGCAGTACTTC. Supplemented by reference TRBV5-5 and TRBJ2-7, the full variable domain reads DAGVTQSPTHLIKTRGQQVTLRCSPISGHKSVSWYQQVLGQGPQFIFQYYEKEERGRGNFPDRFSARQFPNYSSELNVNALLLGDSALYLCASSFGLGGSYEQYFGPGTRLTVT.